This TCR beta chain was retrieved from a study of cytomegalovirus exposure and HLA in healthy donors (dated by TCRdb to about 2017). Some background on the complete study: According to an earlier analysis of around 600 of the donors, about 179 million T cells yielded some 110 million unique TCR beta sequences and approximately 280 Gb of sequence data. Every repertoire in the discovery cohort had been generated on one and the same sequencing platform. The study profiled the T cell repertoires of about 720 subjects by immunosequencing and related them to cytomegalovirus serostatus. High-throughput TCR immunosequencing, statistical association of individual TCRs with disease status, and machine learning were combined to predict cytomegalovirus infection status. On average, 235,054 unique TCR beta nucleotide sequences were sequenced per donor among some 420 genotyped donors of the cohort, with about 17% of those sequences being non-productive. An early release covering 500 to 750 HLA-typed donors comprised about 300 gigabases of sequencing data and 65 million to 100 million unique TCR sequences. In an earlier analysis of 587 of the donors, high-throughput TCR beta sequencing was used to judge whether each TCR beta V gene segment behaved as functional or pseudogenic. Donor age, sex, ethnicity and CMV serostatus were compiled together with the repertoire data. A separate validation cohort of 100 to 150 different subjects was used in addition to the roughly 700-subject first cohort. Roughly 5 DR-DQ haplotypes were handled as single units for association and clustering, since linkage in the cohort was strong. The number of donors typed differed by locus, with roughly 629-640 for A, B, C, DRB1 and DQB1, around 500 for DQA1, 600 to 610 for DPA1, and over 400 for DPB1. In the later analysis, no new phenotypic data were used to find candidate immune exposures; instead, reliance was placed on TCR beta sequences and their occurrence across donors. A later genetic analysis took genome-wide SNP genotypes for about 55% of the roughly 700 donors and used that subset as a discovery cohort. A later analysis re-analyzed previously published TCR beta repertoires from several hundred donors and added high-resolution HLA genotyping to study TCR occurrence patterns. HLA typing included class I and class II loci at four-digit resolution. The genetic ancestry cluster associated with self-reported Caucasian donors included 80% to 90% of the 300 to 400 genotyped donors. The aim of the study was to test whether cataloging public T cell receptors could identify signatures of past pathogen exposure. Results the study describes overall, beyond this receptor: Specific HLA alleles were associated with about 17,000 TCR beta sequences at a false discovery rate of 0.05 in a later analysis. Immune exposure information for the cohort was limited to CMV serostatus. According to a later analysis, parvovirus B19, influenza, CMV and Epstein-Barr virus appeared linked to several top co-occurrence clusters. Three of the identified cytomegalovirus-associated TCR beta chains were confirmed in vitro to be specific for cytomegalovirus antigens. A later analysis found that most CMV-associated TCR beta chains appeared HLA-restricted, with HLA associations seemingly driven largely by CMV exposure. In a later genetic analysis, a missense DCLRE1C variant was associated with V-gene and J-gene trimming of TCR beta chains, and the association was replicated in an independent cohort. Strong co-occurrence of HLA alleles, especially DR and DQ, made assigning TCR associations to individual alleles difficult. Linkage disequilibrium might explain the correlated functional status among segregating V segments, but an unknown experimental factor could not be ruled out. A later genetic analysis reported fewer N-insertions in productive TCRs among donors in an Asian-associated ancestry cluster than the roughly 700-donor mean. Broadly in line with IMGT annotations, most TCR beta V segments showed up in productive rearrangements about 87% or about 30% of the time in an earlier analysis of some 590 of the donors. In both the original and validation cohorts, the classifier was reported to diagnose cytomegalovirus status with high specificity and sensitivity. Only TCR beta chains were sequenced in this cohort, and the absence of alpha or paired-chain data limited detectable features. Across donors, most TCR sequences were observed very rarely, whereas some public TCRs were present in many individuals. Presence/absence analyses assumed roughly uniform sequencing depth across donors, an assumption that may not hold. The authors suggested that the approach could potentially be generalized to other disease states and immunological phenotypes. Some IMGT-functional V segments, including TRBV6-2 and TRBV6-3, could not be told apart with the 87-base-pair reads, so those segments were excluded. A total of around 150 TCR beta chains were listed by the study as associated with cytomegalovirus. In a later analysis, HLA-associated TCR beta chains showed more clonal expansion and lower generation probabilities than non-associated chains that were equally common. In a later analysis, TCR association rates were found to vary across HLA loci, with the most associated TCRs seen for DRB1 alleles and the fewest for HLA-C alleles. A cluster of highly shared sequence variants was judged likely to represent a technical artifact of the sequencing pipeline. A further reported finding was that TCR beta sequences accurately predicted the HLA-A and HLA-B alleles for most subjects in the first cohort. Because counts were too low, about 18 rarely observed V segments, including chromosome 9 orphons, were left out of the earlier analysis of several hundred of the donors. Because some donors lacked HLA typing at each locus, the association tests relied only on the typed subset.

The CDR1 and CDR2 encoded by the germline V gene are LGHNA and YSLEER. Trimming leaves V shorter by 0 bases and J shorter by 2 bases, with the junction holding 5 bases beyond the gene matches. The CDR3 holds 17 amino acids from the cysteine to the phenylalanine. The entry retains the CDR3 DNA only, 51 bases that are in frame from base 1. The cohort was made up of 500 to 850 healthy bone marrow donors. At the time of sampling, every cohort member was nominally healthy, though immune exposures that went unrecorded were likely present. The donor was CMV seropositive and was included in the group of 300 or so seropositive cohort members. A peripheral blood sample was provided by each donor, and peripheral blood mononuclear cells were used for TCR beta sequencing. The Qiagen DNeasy Blood Extraction Kit was used to extract genomic DNA from the blood cell samples. On this clone: Its antigen is unknown.

Library preparation was by the immunoSEQ multiplex PCR assay. For the multiplex PCR, a mixture combining 60 forward primers for TCR Vbeta segments and 13 reverse primers for TCR Jbeta segments was used. The CDR3 region of rearranged TCR beta genes was amplified from genomic DNA with a multiplex PCR assay. The Illumina HiSeq System was used to sequence the amplified TCR beta libraries as 87-base-pair reads. On the authors' methods: In a later analysis, roughly 80 million unique TCR beta chains were counted across the roughly 610 repertoires, and roughly 11 million of these chains were shared by at least two donors. Raw reads were error-corrected and collapsed into unique sequences with a nearest-neighbor algorithm that merged closely related sequences to remove PCR and sequencing errors. CDR3 sequences were aligned to IMGT reference sequences to assign V, D and J gene segments. For a sequence to be retained, at least a six-nucleotide match to both a V gene segment and a J gene segment was required. Rearrangements were called productive when the CDR3 lacked stop codons and stayed in frame with V and J; all others were non-productive. Following IMGT convention, CDR3 was defined as the stretch from the second conserved V-encoded cysteine up to the conserved J-encoded phenylalanine. In an earlier analysis of around 640 of the donors, sequences lacking an unambiguous match to a single V gene segment were excluded. In an earlier analysis of 450 to 700 of the donors, V segments were called functional above 56.7% productive rearrangements and were called segregating when the between-donor standard deviation exceeded 5%. A statistical classification framework was built to diagnose cytomegalovirus status from the catalog of TCR beta chain sequences. V and J gene assignment, in a later analysis, came from comparing TCR nucleotide sequences with IMGT/GENE-DB human TR gene sequences. In a later analysis, CDR3 sequences and most-parsimonious VDJ recombination scenarios were assigned using the TCRdist pipeline. In a later analysis, each TCR beta chain was defined by its CDR3 amino acid sequence together with its V-gene family, and reads lacking a unique V-gene family were excluded. As a way to deal with suspected cross-contamination and a sequencing artifact, a later analysis dropped under 600 nucleotide sequences that were highly shared and had low generation probability. In a later analysis, a clonal expansion index was calculated for each public chain from normalized within-repertoire ranks of inferred template counts. Generation probabilities in a later analysis came from a VDJ recombination model fitted to out-of-frame rearrangements, and those results were checked against IGoR. Hypergeometric tests were used in a later analysis to score TCR-TCR, TCR-HLA and TCR-CMV co-occurrence, with a repertoire-size bias correction applied to the TCR pairs. A later analysis estimated false discovery rates by permuting HLA or CMV assignments 20 times. A later analysis grouped co-occurring TCRs with DBSCAN, adding TCRdist sequence similarity when clustering within HLA-allele-positive subsets. Repertoires with fewer than 30,000 or more than 120,000 public chains, plus five repertoires with anomalous nucleotide sharing, were excluded from co-occurrence clustering. The source is immuneACCESS, and TCRdb retained only in-frame sequences with V and J called. Part of the clones is not carried over; for the studies checked, unresolved V genes explain less than half of this, and the remainder is unexplained. D and trimming were read from the DNA, whereas the V and J calls and clone size are those reported in that table. This sample's table contains about 78,000 clones. Together, the top ten hold 6.5% to 8.5% of the sample.

The sample comprised PBMCs. This TCR was sampled from a female donor in good health and CMV-seropositive. The rearranged segments are TRBV4-3 and TRBJ2-1; TRBD2 lines up with 9 middle nucleotides. Read as DNA, the sequence is TGCGCCAGCAGCCAAGATACGGAGCGGGGGGCCTACAATGAGCAGTTCTTC. Protein translation: CASSQDTERGAYNEQFF.